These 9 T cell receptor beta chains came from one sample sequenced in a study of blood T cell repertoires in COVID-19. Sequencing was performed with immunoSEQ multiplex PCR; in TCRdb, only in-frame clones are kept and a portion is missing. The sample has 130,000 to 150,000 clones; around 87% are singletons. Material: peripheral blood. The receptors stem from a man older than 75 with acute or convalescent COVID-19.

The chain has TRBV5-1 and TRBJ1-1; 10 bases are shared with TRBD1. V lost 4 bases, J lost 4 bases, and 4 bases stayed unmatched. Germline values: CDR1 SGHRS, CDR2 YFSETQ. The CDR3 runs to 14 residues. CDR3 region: CASSPGDRGTEAFF. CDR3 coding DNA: TGCGCCAGCAGCCCTGGGGACAGGGGCACTGAAGCTTTCTTT.

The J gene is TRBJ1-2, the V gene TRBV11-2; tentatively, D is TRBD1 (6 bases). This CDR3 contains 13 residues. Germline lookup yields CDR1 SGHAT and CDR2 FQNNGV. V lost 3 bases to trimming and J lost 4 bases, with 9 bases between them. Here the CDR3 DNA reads TGTGCCAGCAGCTTTTCAGGGGCCTATGGCTACACCTTC. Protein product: CASSFSGAYGYTF.

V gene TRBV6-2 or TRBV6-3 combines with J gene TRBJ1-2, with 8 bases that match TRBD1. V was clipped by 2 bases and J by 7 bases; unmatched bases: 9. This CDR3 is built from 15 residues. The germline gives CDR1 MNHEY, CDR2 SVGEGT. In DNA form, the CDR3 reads TGTGCCAGCAGTTACACCGCAGGGGGCAAGGGTGGCTACACCTTC. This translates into CASSYTAGGKGGYTF.

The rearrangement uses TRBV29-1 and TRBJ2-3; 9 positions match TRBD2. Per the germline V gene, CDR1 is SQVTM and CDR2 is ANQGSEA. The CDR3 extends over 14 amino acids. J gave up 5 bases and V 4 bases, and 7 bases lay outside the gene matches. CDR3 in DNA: TGCAGCGTTGGGGACGGCGGGAGGGGAGATACGCAGTATTTT. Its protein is CSVGDGGRGDTQYF.

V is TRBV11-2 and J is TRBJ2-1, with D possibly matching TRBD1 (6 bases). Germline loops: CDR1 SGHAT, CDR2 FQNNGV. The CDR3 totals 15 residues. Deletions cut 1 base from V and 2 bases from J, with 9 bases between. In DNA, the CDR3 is TGTGCCAGCAGCTTAGGACAGGCCCCCTACAATGAGCAGTTCTTC. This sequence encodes CASSLGQAPYNEQFF.

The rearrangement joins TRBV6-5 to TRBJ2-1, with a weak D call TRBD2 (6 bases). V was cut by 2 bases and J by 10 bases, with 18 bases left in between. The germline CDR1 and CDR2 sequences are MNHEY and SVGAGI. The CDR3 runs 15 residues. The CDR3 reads CASSYPSLGGNEQFF. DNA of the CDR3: TGTGCCAGCAGTTACCCCTCTCTTGGGGGGAACGAGCAGTTCTTC.

As DNA, the CDR3 is TGTGCCAGCAGCACAACTAGTTCGGCCTACAATGAGCAGTTCTTC. It translates to CASSTTSSAYNEQFF. V and J are TRBV7-9 and TRBJ2-1, with D possibly TRBD2 on 5 matching bases. The V and J ends lost 5 bases and 2 bases respectively, with 13 bases between them. CDR3 length equals 15 residues. In germline, CDR1 is SEHNR, CDR2 FQNEAQ (reference sequence).

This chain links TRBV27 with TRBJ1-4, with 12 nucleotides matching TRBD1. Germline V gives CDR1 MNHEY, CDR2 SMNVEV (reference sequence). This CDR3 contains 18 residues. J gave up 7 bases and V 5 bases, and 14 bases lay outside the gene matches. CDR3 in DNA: TGTGCCAGCAGTCCCGACCGGGACAGGGGGCGGGGGGGTGAAAAACTGTTTTTT. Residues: CASSPDRDRGRGGEKLFF.

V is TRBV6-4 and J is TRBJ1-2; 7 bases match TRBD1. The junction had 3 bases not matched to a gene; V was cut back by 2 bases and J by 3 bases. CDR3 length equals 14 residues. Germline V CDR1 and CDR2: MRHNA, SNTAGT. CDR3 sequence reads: CASSDRGPDYGYTF. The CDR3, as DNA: TGTGCCAGCAGTGACAGGGGGCCCGACTATGGCTACACCTTC.